The sequence of this T cell receptor (beta chain) was determined in a study of regulatory T cells in long-lasting Graves disease. This clonotype was recorded at least ten times. V trimming: 4 bases; J trimming: 1 base; junction bases outside the gene matches: 5. Germline V lookup: CDR1 MNHEY, CDR2 SVGAGI. CDR3 size: 17 residues. As for time point: newly diagnosed GD, antithyroid drugs for less than 3 months. With RNA extracted from PBMCs as input, the TCR library was made. In building TCR beta libraries, iRepertoire HTBI primers were used together with Arm-PCR of CDR3 regions. MiXCR was run by TCRdb on the multiplex PCR reads, yielding one entry per CDR3 protein. The sample has over 400,000 distinct CDR3 sequences; around 15% are singletons. These same records also appear under a second study, on T cells in Graves' hyperthyroidism and ophthalmopathy.

The material sequenced was peripheral blood mononuclear cells (PBMCs), taken at new diagnosis, from a patient treated with antithyroid drugs. The rearrangement links TRBV6-5 to TRBJ2-1; 12 nucleotides match TRBD2. This TCR came from a woman aged 45-59 years with Graves disease. This CDR3 is CASSSWTSGKSYNEQFF. For the CDR3, the DNA is TGTGCCAGCAGTTCATGGACTAGCGGGAAATCCTACAATGAGCAGTTCTTC.